The subject of this entry is one T cell receptor beta chain. This entry comes from a study of blood T cell repertoires in COVID-19. About the research overall: COVID-19 samples, acute and convalescent, were from the United States, Italy and Spain. Sources were T cells, B-cell-depleted T cells, or PBMCs; the material itself was cDNA or gDNA.

Original handling: Estimated nucleated cell counts came from reference gene primer amplification. Only in-frame clones appear in the TCRdb table, and some are missing; sequencing was by immunoSEQ multiplex PCR. The DNA was the basis for D and trimming; V, J and clone size are from that table. This sample has around 67,000 clones, with 70% to 85% found just once. Germline V gene lookup returns CDR1 SGHVS and CDR2 FQNEAQ. The length of the CDR3 is 15 residues. Trimming removed 4 bases at V and 1 base at J, with 10 bases between. The source of this sequence is a woman aged 70-85 years with acute or convalescent COVID-19. Sequencing used peripheral blood. The chain employs TRBV7-8 and TRBJ2-2, with a tentative D call TRBD1 (6 bases). The CDR3 loop reads CASSSGAGNTGELFF. The DNA of the CDR3 is TGTGCCAGCAGCTCAGGGGCAGGGAACACCGGGGAGCTGTTTTTT.